This TCR beta chain derives from a study of cytomegalovirus exposure and HLA in healthy donors. This PCR relied on a set of 60 Vbeta primers and 13 Jbeta primers. The assay was immunoSEQ multiplex PCR, and TCRdb's table has in-frame clones only and misses some. The sample includes roughly 180,000 clones, about 80% of them seen just once. Regarding the study as a whole: Donor immune exposure was known only as CMV serostatus.

Trimming removed 6 bases at V and 4 bases at J, with 7 bases between. CDR3 length: 12 amino acids. In germline, CDR1 is SNHLY, CDR2 FYNNEI. Comments on this clone: Its antigen is still unknown.

The sequence was collected from a man aged 25-45 years in good health and CMV-seronegative. The sequenced sample consisted of PBMCs. V gene TRBV2 combines with J gene TRBJ2-1; D is unclear. For the CDR3, the DNA is TGTGCCAGCAGACCCACATACAATGAGCAGTTCTTC. Its protein product is CASRPTYNEQFF.